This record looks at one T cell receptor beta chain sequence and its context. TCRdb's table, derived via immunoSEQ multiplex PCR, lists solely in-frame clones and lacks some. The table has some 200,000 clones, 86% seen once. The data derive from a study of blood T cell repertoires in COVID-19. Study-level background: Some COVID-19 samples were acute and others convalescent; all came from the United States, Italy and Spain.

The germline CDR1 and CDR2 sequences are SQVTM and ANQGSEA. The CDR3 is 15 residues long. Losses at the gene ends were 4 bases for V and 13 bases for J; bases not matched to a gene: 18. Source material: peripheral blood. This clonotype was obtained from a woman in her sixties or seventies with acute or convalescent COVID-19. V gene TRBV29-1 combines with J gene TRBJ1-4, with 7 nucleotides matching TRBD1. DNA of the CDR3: TGCAGCGTTGTCTACCTAGGGGACAGTCGGGGTGGACTGTTTTTT. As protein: CSVVYLGDSRGGLFF. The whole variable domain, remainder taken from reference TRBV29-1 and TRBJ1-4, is SAVISQKPSRDICQRGTSLTIQCQVDSQVTMMFWYRQQPGQSLTLIATANQGSEATYESGFVIDKFPISRPNLTFSTLTVSNMSPEDSSIYLCSVVYLGDSRGGLFFGSGTQLSVL.